This TCR beta chain was recorded in a study of blood T cell repertoires in COVID-19. For the study at large: Samples taken during acute and convalescent COVID-19 were collected in the United States, Italy and Spain. PBMCs, B-cell-depleted T cells, or T cells were the source of the cDNA or gDNA that made up the material.

The V end lost 5 bases, the J end lost 1 base, and 11 bases lay between the germline ends. Germline values: CDR1 SGHVS, CDR2 FQNEAQ. The length of the CDR3 is 15 residues. In the authors' methods: Estimation of nucleated cell counts was performed using reference gene primer amplification. Clones were sequenced by immunoSEQ multiplex PCR, and TCRdb holds only the in-frame ones, with some missing. V, J and clone size are taken as reported in that table, and D and trimming were inferred from the DNA itself. The repertoire holds roughly 260,000 clones, with 85% to 90% as singletons. V usage is TRBV7-8 and J usage is TRBJ2-2, with unresolved D. The clonotype comes from a woman between 40 and 50 years old with acute or convalescent COVID-19. The specimen was peripheral blood. CDR3 DNA: TGTGCCAGCAGCCAAGACAATAAGAACACCGGGGAGCTGTTTTTT. Translated: CASSQDNKNTGELFF.